This entry lists 25 T cell receptor beta chains sequenced from one sample in a study of CD8+ T cells in alopecia areata. RNA extraction and reverse transcription yielded cDNA as sequencing template. Produced via immunoSEQ multiplex PCR; TCRdb's table is partial and in-frame only. The data contain around 270,000 clones, 55% to 70% of them singletons. Documented treatment: oral pan-JAK inhibitor, 5-10 mg twice daily. The starting material was CD4+ T cells sorted from blood, obtained at week 24, from a patient treated with tofacitinib. These receptors were taken from a human donor with alopecia areata.

The chain recombines TRBV27 with TRBJ2-3; 9 nucleotides match TRBD2. This CDR3 is 17 amino acids long. J gave up 2 bases and V 2 bases, and 8 bases lay outside the gene matches. The germline CDR1 and CDR2 sequences are MNHEY and SMNVEV (reference sequence). The CDR3 DNA follows: TGTGCCAGCAGTTTACGGGGACTAGCTCCTTACACAGATACGCAGTATTTT. Its translation is CASSLRGLAPYTDTQYF.

The chain combines TRBV14 with TRBJ1-5, with a tentative D call TRBD1 (5 bases). Germline V gene data show CDR1 as SGHDN and CDR2 as FVKESK. V dropped 3 bases and J dropped 1 base, with 22 bases sitting between them. CDR3 length equals 19 residues. CDR3 region: CASSHPLGRASFSNQPQHF. For the CDR3, the DNA is TGTGCCAGCAGCCATCCTTTGGGCAGGGCGAGCTTCAGCAATCAGCCCCAGCATTTT.

The chain has TRBV25-1 and TRBJ1-6; no reliable D call. The germline gives CDR1 MGHDK, CDR2 SYGVNS. The CDR3 runs to 15 residues. The V end lost 4 bases, the J end lost 7 bases, and 14 bases lay between the germline ends. The CDR3, as DNA: TGTGCCAGCAGTGTCCGACGGGCGGGGAATTCACCCCTCCACTTT. Amino acids: CASSVRRAGNSPLHF. The complete variable domain, with remaining parts taken from reference TRBV25-1 and TRBJ1-6, reads EADIYQTPRYLVIGTGKKITLECSQTMGHDKMYWYQQDPGMELHLIHYSYGVNSTEKGDLSSESTVSRIRTEHFPLTLESARPSHTSQYLCASSVRRAGNSPLHFGNGTRLTVT.

The rearrangement joins TRBV9 to TRBJ2-3; the D is unclear. This CDR3 has 14 residues. V was cut by 0 bases and J by 2 bases, with 7 bases left in between. Germline CDR1 and CDR2: SGDLS and YYNGEE. The CDR3 bases are TGTGCCAGCAGCGTAGACGGATCCACAGATACGCAGTATTTT. Protein product: CASSVDGSTDTQYF.

The chain has TRBV2 and TRBJ1-2, with 8 bases lining up with TRBD1. The CDR3 is 15 residues long. CDR1 and CDR2 from the germline V gene are SNHLY and FYNNEI. Trimming cost V 7 bases and J 1 base; bases outside gene matches: 8. The CDR3 spells CASTQDRADNYGYTF. Written as DNA, the CDR3 is TGTGCCAGCACCCAGGACAGGGCTGATAACTATGGCTACACCTTC.

This clone was seen a few times. The chain uses TRBV5-1 and TRBJ1-5, with TRBD1 as a possible D gene (5 bases). Germline values: CDR1 SGHRS, CDR2 YFSETQ. The CDR3 sequence is 15 residues long. The germline V and J ends were trimmed by 4 bases and 0 bases, with 11 bases remaining between them. The CDR3 is CASSAGGDSNQPQHF. CDR3 sequence (DNA): TGCGCCAGCAGCGCCGGGGGAGATAGCAATCAGCCCCAGCATTTT.

V is TRBV5-6 and J is TRBJ2-5; D remains ambiguous. The germline gives CDR1 SGHDT, CDR2 YYEEEE. The CDR3 extends over 15 amino acids. V was cut by 0 bases and J by 4 bases, with 13 bases left in between. The CDR3: CASSLAGIDPETQYF. The CDR3 coding sequence is TGTGCCAGCAGCTTGGCGGGTATTGATCCAGAGACCCAGTACTTC.

J is TRBJ1-5 and V is TRBV2; 10 bases are a match to TRBD1. CDR1 is SNHLY and CDR2 is FYNNEI in the germline V gene. V was pared by 5 bases and J by 5 bases, with 9 bases of the junction left unmatched. This CDR3 comprises 16 residues. CDR3 in amino acids: CASSKRVTGGDQPQHF. The CDR3 nucleotides are TGTGCCAGCAGTAAAAGGGTGACAGGGGGCGATCAGCCCCAGCATTTT.

To note about this clone: This sample also contains other DNA sequences that code for the same CDR3. This chain links TRBV19 with TRBJ2-2; the D gene is possibly TRBD1 (5 bases). The CDR3 has 13 amino acids. With 0 bases removed from V and 6 bases from J, the gap between germline ends came to 5 bases. The germline V gene encodes CDR1 LNHDA and CDR2 SQIVND (reference sequence). The CDR3 is CASSIEGAGELFF. The DNA for the CDR3 is TGTGCCAGTAGTATAGAAGGGGCCGGGGAGCTGTTTTTT.

In regard to this clone: One end of the junction does not line up with germline, which may come from a read error. This chain links TRBV7-7 with TRBJ2-3; D possibly corresponds to TRBD2 (5 bases). Germline lookup yields CDR1 SSHAT and CDR2 FNYEAQ (reference sequence). The CDR3 contains 14 residues. CDR3 sequence: CASSLAQGTDTQYF. The CDR3 nucleotides are TGTGCTAGCAGCTTAGCGCAGGGCACAGATACGCAGTATTTT.

The CDR3 nucleotides read TGCGCCAGCCAACAGAGTTTCTTAGCCAAAAACATTCAGTACTTC. This gives the protein CASQQSFLAKNIQYF. The V and J genes are TRBV5-1 and TRBJ2-4, with D unclear. CDR3 length: 15 residues. Per germline, CDR1 SGHRS and CDR2 YFSETQ. Trimming removed 7 bases at V and 0 bases at J, with 14 bases between.

The table lists this clone with a few counts. The J gene is TRBJ2-3, the V gene TRBV29-1; the D gene is possibly TRBD2 (6 bases). V was cut by 5 bases and J by 3 bases, with 12 bases left in between. Germline V lookup: CDR1 SQVTM, CDR2 ANQGSEA. This CDR3 is built from 13 residues. In nucleotides, the CDR3 is TGCAGCGTTACCGGCGGGGCGACAGATACGCAGTATTTT. This codes for CSVTGGATDTQYF.

The V and J genes are TRBV2 and TRBJ1-2, with 10 bases that match TRBD1. The V and J ends lost 4 bases and 8 bases, in that order; junction bases with no gene match: 10. The germline V gene encodes CDR1 SNHLY and CDR2 FYNNEI. CDR3 length: 15 amino acids. The CDR3 sequence: CASSARTGGSQGYTF. CDR3 sequence (DNA): TGTGCCAGCAGTGCCCGGACAGGGGGATCACAAGGCTACACCTTC.

The gene calls are TRBV7-9 and TRBJ2-1; D unresolved. This CDR3 is built from 16 residues. Germline loops: CDR1 SEHNR, CDR2 FQNEAQ (reference sequence). Trimming took off 5 bases at V and 3 bases at J, with 17 bases between the two ends. The CDR3: CASSPWQAGSYNEQFF. The CDR3 DNA follows: TGTGCCAGCAGCCCCTGGCAAGCAGGTAGCTACAATGAGCAGTTCTTC.

This clone was seen a handful of times. The chain uses TRBV19 and TRBJ1-5; 7 bases are a match to TRBD1. The CDR3 has 14 amino acids. CDR1 LNHDA and CDR2 SQIVND come from the germline V gene (reference sequence). Trimming removed 4 bases from V and 4 bases from J; junction bases left unmatched: 4. CDR3 nucleotides: TGTGCCAGTAGTACGATACAGGGGAATCAGCCCCAGCATTTT. The encoded protein is CASSTIQGNQPQHF.

This clone appeared once. The chain couples TRBV5-4 to TRBJ2-7, with 9 bases that match TRBD1. Germline assignment: CDR1 SGHNT and CDR2 YYREEE (reference sequence). This CDR3 has 15 amino acids. With 4 bases clipped from V and 7 bases from J, the junction kept 12 bases outside the gene matches. CDR3 in amino acids: CASSPGQGTVQEQYF. The CDR3 coding sequence is TGTGCCAGCAGCCCGGGACAGGGAACAGTCCAAGAGCAGTACTTC. The entire variable domain, with the rest obtained from reference TRBV5-4 and TRBJ2-7, is as follows: ETGVTQSPTHLIKTRGQQVTLRCSSQSGHNTVSWYQQALGQGPQFIFQYYREEENGRGNFPPRFSGLQFPNYSSELNVNALELDDSALYLCASSPGQGTVQEQYFGPGTRLTVT.

This clone has a handful of counts. The chain is built from TRBV7-2 and TRBJ2-1; tentative D call: TRBD2 (5 bases). Trimming cost V 4 bases and J 1 base, with 11 bases left between them. This CDR3 region has 15 residues. Per the germline V gene, CDR1 is SGHTA and CDR2 is FQGNSA. The CDR3 DNA reads TGTGCCAGCAGCTATAGTAGCGAATCCTACAATGAGCAGTTCTTC. Its protein is CASSYSSESYNEQFF. Supplemented by reference TRBV7-2 and TRBJ2-1, the full variable domain reads GAGVSQSPSNKVTEKGKDVELRCDPISGHTALYWYRQSLGQGLEFLIYFQGNSAPDKSGLPSDRFSAERTGGSVSTLTIQRTQQEDSAVYLCASSYSSESYNEQFFGPGTRLTVL.

This clone appeared many times. V is TRBV9 and J is TRBJ2-2; TRBD2 aligns across 10 bases. The length of the CDR3 is 15 residues. J was trimmed by 7 bases and V by 5 bases; bases with no gene match: 8. From germline, CDR1 is SGDLS and CDR2 YYNGEE. The CDR3 region has the DNA TGTGCCAGCAGTAGCAGGACTAGCGGTGGCGGGGAGCTGTTTTTT. This codes for CASSSRTSGGGELFF.

This rearrangement joins TRBV28 to TRBJ1-4; a weak D match, TRBD1 (6 bases). Germline V CDR1 and CDR2: MDHEN, SYDVKM. The CDR3 length is 15 residues. Trimming stripped 1 base from V and 5 bases from J, with 11 bases between. CDR3 residues: CASSLFAGGNEKLFF. The CDR3 coding sequence is TGTGCCAGCAGTTTATTTGCGGGGGGCAATGAAAAACTGTTTTTT.

J is TRBJ1-6 and V is TRBV9; no definite D call. The germline V and J ends were trimmed by 0 bases and 11 bases, with 6 bases remaining between them. Germline CDR1 is SGDLS and CDR2 is YYNGEE. The CDR3 length is 12 residues. CDR3 loop: CASSVAGPPLHF. CDR3 bases: TGTGCCAGCAGCGTAGCTGGGCCACCCCTCCACTTT.

This clone was counted between two and nine times. V gene TRBV9 combines with J gene TRBJ1-3; 8 bases match TRBD1. Germline-derived CDR1 and CDR2 are SGDLS and YYNGEE. Trimming removed 8 bases from V and 0 bases from J; junction bases left unmatched: 4. There are 14 residues in the CDR3. CDR3 amino acids: CASSTGASGNTIYF. The CDR3 DNA is TGTGCCAGTTCGACAGGGGCCTCTGGAAACACCATATATTTT. The full variable domain, completed using reference TRBV9 and TRBJ1-3, is DSGVTQTPKHLITATGQRVTLRCSPRSGDLSVYWYQQSLDQGLQFLIQYYNGEERAKGNILERFSAQQFPDLHSELNLSSLELGDSALYFCASSTGASGNTIYFGEGSWLTVV.

This clone has a handful of counts. The chain employs TRBV5-4 and TRBJ2-5; tentative D call: TRBD2 (5 bases). Germline-derived CDR1 and CDR2 are SGHNT and YYREEE (reference sequence). The CDR3 is 14 residues long. Trimming removed 2 bases at V and 5 bases at J, with 13 bases between. The CDR3 nucleotides are TGTGCCAGCAGCTTACGCGGGCAGGACGAGACCCAGTACTTC. It is translated as CASSLRGQDETQYF. The complete variable domain, with remaining parts taken from reference TRBV5-4 and TRBJ2-5, reads ETGVTQSPTHLIKTRGQQVTLRCSSQSGHNTVSWYQQALGQGPQFIFQYYREEENGRGNFPPRFSGLQFPNYSSELNVNALELDDSALYLCASSLRGQDETQYFGPGTRLLVL.

The genes are TRBV4-3 and TRBJ2-7; tentatively, D is TRBD1 or TRBD2 (6 bases each). V lost 1 base and J lost 9, with 13 bases in between. The CDR3 contains 13 residues. Germline loops: CDR1 LGHNA, CDR2 YSLEER. CDR3 DNA: TGCGCCAGCAGCCAAGGGGGGGCACAGATGCAGTACTTC. The encoded protein is CASSQGGAQMQYF.

CDR3 protein: CASSGTYRRETQYF. CDR3 in DNA: TGTGCCAGCAGTGGGACTTACAGGAGGGAGACCCAGTACTTC. The chain uses TRBV6-1 and TRBJ2-5, with D perhaps assigned TRBD1 or TRBD2 (5 bases each). CDR1 and CDR2 (germline): MNHNS, SASEGT. Trimming left V 4 bases short and J 5 bases short, with 14 bases between. The CDR3 runs to 14 residues.

The chain joins TRBV29-1 to TRBJ1-1; D uncertain. There are 13 residues in the CDR3. Germline CDR1 reads SQVTM; CDR2 reads ANQGSEA. Trimming removed 6 bases from V and 1 base from J, with 12 bases in between. The CDR3, as DNA: TGCAGCGTGCGGAATGAGGGGAACACTGAAGCTTTCTTT. Translated: CSVRNEGNTEAFF.